These 28 T cell receptor beta chains originate from one sample sequenced in a study of blood T cell repertoires in COVID-19. Produced via immunoSEQ multiplex PCR; TCRdb's table is partial and in-frame only. The sample shows roughly 120,000 clones, roughly four fifths of them seen only once. Sequences were obtained from peripheral blood. These receptors were collected from a human donor in a cohort sampled during active COVID-19.

This clone showed up just once. The chain joins TRBV2 to TRBJ2-7; D may be TRBD2 (7 bases). Germline lookup yields CDR1 SNHLY and CDR2 FYNNEI. V was trimmed by 6 bases and J by 5 bases, leaving 29 bases between them. The CDR3 is 18 residues long. CDR3 region: CASRRQVLSRKGGNEQYF. CDR3 sequence (DNA): TGTGCCAGCAGGAGACAGGTTCTCTCGCGGAAGGGGGGGAACGAGCAGTACTTC.

The genes are TRBV28 and TRBJ1-2; 11 bases are shared with TRBD1. The CDR3 length is 16 residues. Trimming cost V 3 bases and J 4 bases; bases outside gene matches: 7. Germline-derived CDR1 and CDR2 are MDHEN and SYDVKM. The CDR3 here is CASSFRTGGEGYGYTF. In DNA form, the CDR3 reads TGTGCCAGCAGTTTTCGGACAGGGGGCGAGGGCTATGGCTACACCTTC.

This chain connects TRBV27 to TRBJ2-7, with 11 bases that match TRBD2. The CDR3 extends over 16 amino acids. V trimming: 6 bases; J trimming: 3 bases; junction bases outside the gene matches: 10. Germline lookup yields CDR1 MNHEY and CDR2 SMNVEV (reference sequence). The CDR3 region has the DNA TGTGCCAGCAGCCTTATAACTAGCGGGGGCTTCTACGAGCAGTACTTC. Its protein is CASSLITSGGFYEQYF.

The table lists this clone with a count of one. V usage is TRBV28 and J usage is TRBJ2-1; 7 bases agree with TRBD2. The V segment lost 8 bases and the J segment 6 bases; nucleotides outside the gene matches: 10. This CDR3 has 14 amino acids. Per germline, CDR1 MDHEN and CDR2 SYDVKM. The DNA for the CDR3 is TGTGCCAGCCGGTGGGCGGGAGTAGGCAATGAGCAGTTCTTC. Amino acid sequence: CASRWAGVGNEQFF.

V and J are TRBV29-1 and TRBJ2-7; 7 bases are shared with TRBD1. There are 12 residues in the CDR3. V lost 5 bases and J lost 1; bases outside the gene matches: 2. Per germline, CDR1 SQVTM and CDR2 ANQGSEA. The CDR3 is CSVRDSSYEQYF. The DNA for the CDR3 is TGCAGCGTTCGGGACAGTTCCTACGAGCAGTACTTC.

The V gene is TRBV27, the J gene TRBJ2-7; 8 nucleotides agree with TRBD2. Germline values: CDR1 MNHEY, CDR2 SMNVEV (reference sequence). The CDR3 has 14 residues. V lost 6 bases and J lost 1; bases outside the gene matches: 5. CDR3: CASRRREESYEQYF. In DNA, the CDR3 is TGTGCCAGCAGAAGGCGGGAGGAATCCTACGAGCAGTACTTC.

V and J are TRBV7-9 and TRBJ2-7; 16 bases match TRBD2. CDR1 is SEHNR, CDR2 FQNEAQ, per germline (reference sequence). The CDR3 totals 19 residues. With V trimmed by 1 base and J by 4 bases, 10 bases remained unmatched. CDR3 region: CASSLVPGLAGGLGYEQYF. CDR3 in DNA: TGTGCCAGCAGCTTAGTTCCGGGACTAGCGGGGGGGCTGGGATACGAGCAGTACTTC. The whole variable domain, remainder taken from reference TRBV7-9 and TRBJ2-7, is DTGVSQNPRHKITKRGQNVTFRCDPISEHNRLYWYRQTLGQGPEFLTYFQNEAQLEKSRLLSDRFSAERPKGSFSTLEIQRTEQGDSAMYLCASSLVPGLAGGLGYEQYFGPGTRLTVT.

This rearrangement joins TRBV5-1 to TRBJ1-5, with TRBD1 as a possible D gene (5 bases). Germline values: CDR1 SGHRS, CDR2 YFSETQ. V shed 4 bases and J shed 7 bases, with 18 bases lying between them. The CDR3 covers 15 residues. The CDR3 DNA follows: TGCGCCAGCAGCCCCAGCGGGGGGGTGGGGCAGCCCCAGCATTTT. It is translated as CASSPSGGVGQPQHF.

This clone was seen a handful of times. The chain recombines TRBV5-1 with TRBJ1-4; D remains unclear. Germline CDR1 is SGHRS and CDR2 is YFSETQ. The CDR3 contains 14 residues. V lost 0 bases and J 4 bases, leaving 7 bases between the germline ends. The CDR3 sequence: CASSLGQFNEKLFF. DNA of the CDR3: TGCGCCAGCAGCTTGGGTCAGTTTAATGAAAAACTGTTTTTT.

The V gene is TRBV25-1, the J gene TRBJ2-3, with 9 nucleotides matching TRBD1. This CDR3 contains 16 residues. Germline V gene data show CDR1 as MGHDK and CDR2 as SYGVNS. V shed 3 bases and J 3 bases; nucleotides not matched to a gene: 7. This CDR3 is CASSDPGQGQTDTQYF. The DNA for the CDR3 is TGTGCCAGCAGTGACCCCGGACAGGGGCAGACAGATACGCAGTATTTT. Supplemented by reference TRBV25-1 and TRBJ2-3, the full variable domain reads EADIYQTPRYLVIGTGKKITLECSQTMGHDKMYWYQQDPGMELHLIHYSYGVNSTEKGDLSSESTVSRIRTEHFPLTLESARPSHTSQYLCASSDPGQGQTDTQYFGPGTRLTVL.

This clone was observed a single time. This same CDR3 is encoded by further DNA sequences in the sample. CDR3 bases: TGTGCCAGCTCACCATCTTCTGGAAACACCATATATTTT. Protein: CASSPSSGNTIYF. The chain joins TRBV18 to TRBJ1-3; D remains ambiguous. The V end was cut by 2 bases, the J end by 1 base, with 3 bases between. Germline loops: CDR1 KGHSH, CDR2 LQKENI. There are 13 residues in the CDR3.

V usage is TRBV6-2 or TRBV6-3 and J usage is TRBJ2-7; D might be TRBD2 (6 bases). There are 16 residues in the CDR3. Trimming cost V 0 bases and J 3 bases, with 15 bases left between them. CDR1 MNHEY and CDR2 SVGEGT come from the germline V gene. The CDR3 sequence: CASSYSGRVGGYEQYF. The CDR3 coding sequence is TGTGCCAGCAGTTACTCGGGCAGGGTCGGGGGCTACGAGCAGTACTTC.

This clone was picked up a small number of times. The gene calls are TRBV19 and TRBJ2-2; the D is unclear. V was clipped by 0 bases and J by 1 base, with 9 bases between them. Germline V gives CDR1 LNHDA, CDR2 SQIVND (reference sequence). This CDR3 is built from 16 residues. The CDR3 DNA follows: TGTGCCAGTAGTATAGAACTAACGCAGAACACCGGGGAGCTGTTTTTT. Its translation: CASSIELTQNTGELFF.

The V call is TRBV11-2, the J call TRBJ1-2, with 9 bases lining up with TRBD1. V dropped 5 bases and J dropped 4; count of bases not matched to a gene: 17. CDR1 is SGHAT, CDR2 FQNNGV, per germline. CDR3 size: 18 residues. This CDR3 reads CASSTYRGRPESLYGYTF. In DNA form, the CDR3 reads TGTGCCAGCAGCACGTACAGGGGGCGCCCCGAAAGTCTCTATGGCTACACCTTC.

This clone was counted only a few times. The chain uses TRBV2 and TRBJ1-2; 8 positions match TRBD1. The CDR3 length is 17 residues. CDR1 and CDR2 from the germline V gene are SNHLY and FYNNEI. Trimming took 5 bases from V and 4 from J; bases not matched to a gene: 15. The CDR3 DNA follows: TGTGCCAGCAGTCTTCCGGACAGGGATTCCCGTACCTATGGCTACACCTTC. Protein sequence: CASSLPDRDSRTYGYTF.

The chain links TRBV28 to TRBJ1-2; maybe TRBD1 (6 bases). The CDR3 sequence is 12 residues long. Germline V gene lookup returns CDR1 MDHEN and CDR2 SYDVKM. The ends were cut back, 7 bases at V and 8 bases at J, with 14 bases in the middle. CDR3 nucleotide sequence: TGTGCCAGCACGACTCAGGGGCAAGGCTACACCTTC. It codes for CASTTQGQGYTF.

The chain carries TRBV6-2 or TRBV6-3 and TRBJ2-3, with TRBD1 matching 7 bases. V lost 5 bases to trimming and J lost 1 base; unmatched junction nucleotides: 9. Germline V gene lookup returns CDR1 MNHEY and CDR2 SVGEGT. The CDR3 extends over 16 amino acids. CDR3 protein: CASSLDRERGTDTQYF. The CDR3 nucleotides are TGTGCCAGCAGTCTAGACAGGGAAAGGGGCACAGATACGCAGTATTTT.

This sequence joins TRBV7-6 and TRBJ2-3, with 11 bases identical to TRBD2. This CDR3 is built from 17 residues. Looked up from germline, CDR1 is SGHVS and CDR2 is FNYEAQ. Trimming removed 1 base from V and 4 bases from J; junction bases left unmatched: 7. CDR3 DNA: TGTGCCAGCAGCTTAGATTCTAGCGGGAGGTTTGCAGATACGCAGTATTTT. Residues: CASSLDSSGRFADTQYF.

This clone was seen more than once but under ten times. The CDR3 bases are TGCGCCAGCAGCCAAACAGACTCCTACGAGCAGTACTTC. It yields the protein CASSQTDSYEQYF. V is TRBV5-1 and J is TRBJ2-7, with D uncertain. CDR1 and CDR2 from the germline V gene are SGHRS and YFSETQ. The V gene lost 4 bases and the J gene lost 0 bases, with 8 bases spanning the gap. This CDR3 is 13 amino acids long.

The gene calls are TRBV27 and TRBJ1-4, with 7 bases aligning to TRBD1. The CDR3 covers 13 residues. V lost 3 bases to trimming and J lost 10 bases; unmatched junction nucleotides: 5. The germline gives CDR1 MNHEY, CDR2 SMNVEV (reference sequence). The chain's CDR3 is CASSFTGDGKLFF. In nucleotides, the CDR3 is TGTGCCAGCAGTTTTACAGGGGATGGAAAACTGTTTTTT.

This sequence joins TRBV6-5 and TRBJ2-7, with TRBD1 as a possible D gene (5 bases). Trimming cost V 8 bases and J 3 bases, with 14 bases left between them. The CDR3 consists of 13 residues. CDR1 and CDR2 from the germline V gene are MNHEY and SVGAGI. CDR3 residues: CASGAEAFYEQYF. The DNA of the CDR3 is TGTGCCAGCGGGGCAGAGGCATTCTACGAGCAGTACTTC.

The chain recombines TRBV11-2 with TRBJ1-1; 7 bases align to TRBD1. The CDR3 runs 16 residues. With V trimmed by 4 bases and J by 0 bases, 8 bases remained unmatched. CDR1 is SGHAT and CDR2 is FQNNGV in the germline V gene. The CDR3 region is CASSSSDRSMNTEAFF. The CDR3, as DNA: TGTGCCAGCAGCTCCTCGGACAGGAGCATGAACACTGAAGCTTTCTTT.

This sequence joins TRBV7-9 and TRBJ1-3; D call uncertain. CDR3 size: 14 residues. Germline V gives CDR1 SEHNR, CDR2 FQNEAQ (reference sequence). V shed 3 bases and J shed 0 bases, with 6 bases lying between them. The DNA for the CDR3 is TGTGCCAGCAGCTTGAGGGTCTCTGGAAACACCATATATTTT. It codes for CASSLRVSGNTIYF.

This sequence joins TRBV5-6 and TRBJ1-1; D not resolved. CDR1 and CDR2 (germline): SGHDT, YYEEEE. The V gene lost 2 bases and the J gene lost 6 bases, with 11 bases spanning the gap. The CDR3 consists of 13 residues. CDR3: CASSFSIPAEAFF. As DNA, the CDR3 is TGTGCCAGCAGCTTTTCCATACCGGCTGAAGCTTTCTTT. Based on the CDR3 plus reference TRBV5-6 and TRBJ1-1, the full variable domain is DAGVTQSPTHLIKTRGQQVTLRCSPKSGHDTVSWYQQALGQGPQFIFQYYEEEERQRGNFPDRFSGHQFPNYSSELNVNALLLGDSALYLCASSFSIPAEAFFGQGTRLTVV.

The V call is TRBV2, the J call TRBJ2-7; D not resolved. Trimming took 1 base from V and 0 from J, leaving 7 bases between them. The length of the CDR3 is 14 residues. CDR1 is SNHLY and CDR2 is FYNNEI in the germline V gene. CDR3 bases: TGTGCCAGCAGTGAAGTCCGGAGCTCCTACGAGCAGTACTTC. Translated: CASSEVRSSYEQYF.

The chain couples TRBV5-1 to TRBJ2-7; 9 positions agree with TRBD1. Germline trimming cut 4 bases from V and 3 bases from J; bases unmatched to any gene: 8. The CDR3 runs 15 residues. Germline V gene lookup returns CDR1 SGHRS and CDR2 YFSETQ. CDR3 DNA: TGCGCCAGCAGCCACCCGGGACAGGGAATCTACGAGCAGTACTTC. Residues: CASSHPGQGIYEQYF.

Regarding this clone: A junction end diverges from the germline sequence, so it may reflect a read error. This chain connects TRBV11-3 to TRBJ2-7; 9 bases agree with TRBD1. The CDR3 has 16 amino acids. Germline V lookup: CDR1 SGHNT, CDR2 YENEEA. CDR3 nucleotide sequence: TGTGCCAGCAGATCAGTCCCCGGGACAGGGCCCCGCCGTGGGGACTTC. Translating it yields CASRSVPGTGPRRGDF.

The chain has TRBV5-1 and TRBJ1-1; 9 positions agree with TRBD1. Germline V gene data show CDR1 as SGHRS and CDR2 as YFSETQ. CDR3 length: 17 residues. Trimming at V came to 0 bases and at J to 1 base, leaving 7 bases not matched to a gene. The CDR3, as DNA: TGCGCCAGCAGCTTGGAGGGGACAGGGCAACCGAACACTGAAGCTTTCTTT. This gives the protein CASSLEGTGQPNTEAFF.